This section outlines one TCR beta chain sequence together with its context. CDR1 and CDR2 from the germline V gene are MNHEY and SMNVEV (reference sequence). This CDR3 spans 15 amino acids. The V end lost 3 bases, the J end lost 2 bases, and 14 bases lay between the germline ends. These data come from a study of T cell changes during pregnancy in multiple sclerosis. The method was immunoSEQ multiplex PCR; TCRdb's version includes in-frame clones alone and lacks a portion of them. The data contain roughly 35,000 clones, roughly nine tenths of them singletons. This chain connects TRBV27 to TRBJ2-7; perhaps TRBD2 as D (5 bases). This receptor was identified in a female donor with multiple sclerosis, enrolled in a pregnancy study. The sample consisted of CD8+ T cells from peripheral blood mononuclear cells, taken after pregnancy. In DNA form, the CDR3 reads TGTGCCAGCAGTTTGAGGGTCTCGAAACCCTACGAGCAGTACTTC. Amino acids: CASSLRVSKPYEQYF.